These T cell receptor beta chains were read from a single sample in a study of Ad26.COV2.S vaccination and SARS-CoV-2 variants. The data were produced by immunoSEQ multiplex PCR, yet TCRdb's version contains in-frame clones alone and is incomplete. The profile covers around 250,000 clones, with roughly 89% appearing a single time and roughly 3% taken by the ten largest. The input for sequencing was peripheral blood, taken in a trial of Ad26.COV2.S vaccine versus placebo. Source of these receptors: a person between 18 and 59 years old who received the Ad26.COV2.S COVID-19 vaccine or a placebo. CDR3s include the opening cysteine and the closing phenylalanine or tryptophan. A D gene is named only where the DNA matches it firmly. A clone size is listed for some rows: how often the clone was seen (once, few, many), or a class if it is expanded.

CDR3 protein: CASISGTGYNEQFF
CDR3 DNA: TGTGCCAGCATCAGCGGGACGGGCTACAATGAGCAGTTCTTC
D gene: TRBD2
clone size: .
J gene: TRBJ2-1
V gene: TRBV7-9

CDR3 protein: CASSLSVGRAPGELFF
CDR3 DNA: TGTGCCAGCAGCTTATCGGTCGGGAGGGCCCCCGGGGAGCTGTTTTTT
D gene: TRBD2
clone size: .
J gene: TRBJ2-2
V gene: TRBV7-3

CDR3 protein: CASSQDIGRSFYGYTF
CDR3 DNA: TGTGCCAGCAGCCAAGATATAGGGAGATCTTTCTATGGCTACACCTTC
D gene: .
clone size: .
J gene: TRBJ1-2
V gene: TRBV3-1/TRBV3-2

CDR3 protein: CASSLGTTGDTGELFF
CDR3 DNA: TGTGCCAGCAGCTTAGGAACTACAGGGGACACCGGGGAGCTGTTTTTT
D gene: TRBD1
clone size: .
J gene: TRBJ2-2
V gene: TRBV11-2

CDR3 protein: CASGLGAGELFF
CDR3 DNA: TGTGCTAGTGGTTTAGGCGCCGGGGAGCTGTTTTTT
D gene: .
clone size: .
J gene: TRBJ2-2
V gene: TRBV12-5

CDR3 protein: CASSLSLAGGFNEQFF
CDR3 DNA: TGTGCCAGCAGCTTATCGCTAGCGGGGGGGTTTAATGAGCAGTTCTTC
D gene: TRBD2
clone size: .
J gene: TRBJ2-1
V gene: TRBV7-2

CDR3 protein: CASSRGLNTEAFF
CDR3 DNA: TGTGCCAGCTCCCGGGGACTAAACACTGAAGCTTTCTTT
D gene: .
clone size: .
J gene: TRBJ1-1
V gene: TRBV18

CDR3 protein: CASSWTGANEKLFF
CDR3 DNA: TGCGCCAGCAGCTGGACAGGGGCTAATGAAAAACTGTTTTTT
D gene: TRBD1
clone size: .
J gene: TRBJ1-4
V gene: TRBV5-1

CDR3 protein: CASSLEGVLNTEAFF
CDR3 DNA: TGTGCCAGCAGCTTAGAAGGAGTCTTGAACACTGAAGCTTTCTTT
D gene: .
clone size: .
J gene: TRBJ1-1
V gene: TRBV7-6

CDR3 protein: CASTQGRQETQYF
CDR3 DNA: TGTGCCAGCACCCAGGGAAGGCAGGAGACCCAGTACTTC
D gene: .
clone size: .
J gene: TRBJ2-5
V gene: TRBV6-5

CDR3 protein: CASRPPPQLAGVPGELFF
CDR3 DNA: TGTGCCAGCAGACCCCCGCCCCAACTAGCGGGAGTCCCCGGGGAGCTGTTTTTT
D gene: TRBD2
clone size: .
J gene: TRBJ2-2
V gene: TRBV27

CDR3 protein: CASSQEWERRNEKLFF
CDR3 DNA: TGTGCCAGCAGCCAAGAATGGGAGCGCCGCAATGAAAAACTGTTTTTT
D gene: .
clone size: .
J gene: TRBJ1-4
V gene: TRBV14

CDR3 protein: CASSLRALSTDTQYF
CDR3 DNA: TGTGCCAGTAGTCTTAGGGCCCTGAGCACAGATACGCAGTATTTT
D gene: .
clone size: .
J gene: TRBJ2-3
V gene: TRBV19

CDR3 protein: CASSLAGGGAYEQYF
CDR3 DNA: TGCGCCAGCAGCTTGGCTGGCGGGGGGGCGTACGAGCAGTACTTC
D gene: TRBD2
clone size: once
J gene: TRBJ2-7
V gene: TRBV5-1

CDR3 protein: CASSPRWAQEGYTF
CDR3 DNA: TGTGCCAGCAGCCCGCGGTGGGCACAGGAAGGCTACACCTTC
D gene: .
clone size: once
J gene: TRBJ1-2
V gene: TRBV7-2

CDR3 protein: CASSSAGEYQETQYF
CDR3 DNA: TGCGCCAGCAGTTCGGCAGGGGAATATCAAGAGACCCAGTACTTC
D gene: .
clone size: .
J gene: TRBJ2-5
V gene: TRBV5-1

CDR3 protein: CASSLTRASGNYTGELFF
CDR3 DNA: TGTGCCAGCAGCTTAACTCGTGCTAGCGGGAACTACACCGGGGAGCTGTTTTTT
D gene: TRBD2
clone size: .
J gene: TRBJ2-2
V gene: TRBV7-3

CDR3 protein: CASSSTPGRGNEQFF
CDR3 DNA: TGTGCCAGCAGCTCCACCCCTGGGAGGGGCAATGAGCAGTTCTTC
D gene: TRBD2
clone size: .
J gene: TRBJ2-1
V gene: TRBV27

CDR3 protein: CASTPATHQETQYF
CDR3 DNA: TGTGCCAGCACGCCAGCGACCCACCAAGAGACCCAGTACTTC
D gene: .
clone size: once
J gene: TRBJ2-5
V gene: TRBV2

CDR3 protein: CASSLERNQPQHF
CDR3 DNA: TGTGCCAGCAGCTTAGAGAGGAATCAGCCCCAGCATTTT
D gene: .
clone size: .
J gene: TRBJ1-5
V gene: TRBV11-2

CDR3 protein: CASSPRVENIQYF
CDR3 DNA: TGTGCCAGCAGTCCTAGGGTGGAAAACATTCAGTACTTC
D gene: .
clone size: .
J gene: TRBJ2-4
V gene: TRBV27

CDR3 protein: CASSLGLGGAFF
CDR3 DNA: TGTGCCAGCAGCTTAGGGCTGGGTGGGGCTTTCTTT
D gene: .
clone size: .
J gene: TRBJ1-1
V gene: TRBV7-2

CDR3 protein: CASSQSGSIIQETQYF
CDR3 DNA: TGTGCCAGCAGCCAATCGGGGTCAATCATCCAAGAGACCCAGTACTTC
D gene: .
clone size: .
J gene: TRBJ2-5
V gene: TRBV3-1/TRBV3-2

CDR3 protein: CASSSVKGSGRGNEQFF
CDR3 DNA: TGTGCCAGCAGCTCTGTTAAAGGTAGCGGGAGAGGTAATGAGCAGTTCTTC
D gene: TRBD2
clone size: .
J gene: TRBJ2-1
V gene: TRBV7-2

CDR3 protein: CASSPTYNEQFF
CDR3 DNA: TGTGCCAGCAGTCCAACCTACAATGAGCAGTTCTTC
D gene: .
clone size: .
J gene: TRBJ2-1
V gene: TRBV6-5

CDR3 protein: CASSLGTSGPFSDTQYF
CDR3 DNA: TGTGCCAGCAGCTTAGGGACTAGCGGTCCCTTTTCAGATACGCAGTATTTT
D gene: TRBD2
clone size: .
J gene: TRBJ2-3
V gene: TRBV7-3

CDR3 protein: CASSLVGAADLGTQYF
CDR3 DNA: TGTGCCAGCAGCTTAGTGGGGGCCGCAGATTTAGGTACGCAGTATTTT
D gene: .
clone size: .
J gene: TRBJ2-3
V gene: TRBV7-9

CDR3 protein: CASSWSETQYF
CDR3 DNA: TGTGCCAGCAGTTGGAGTGAGACCCAGTACTTC
D gene: .
clone size: few
J gene: TRBJ2-5
V gene: TRBV6-2/TRBV6-3

CDR3 protein: CASSIRTSETQYF
CDR3 DNA: TGTGCTAGCAGCATACGGACCAGCGAGACCCAGTACTTC
D gene: .
clone size: .
J gene: TRBJ2-5
V gene: TRBV21-1

CDR3 protein: CASGGIPPQPQHF
CDR3 DNA: TGTGCCAGCGGGGGGATTCCGCCCCAGCCCCAGCATTTT
D gene: .
clone size: .
J gene: TRBJ1-5
V gene: TRBV2

CDR3 protein: CASSVAASGFRDTQYF
CDR3 DNA: TGTGCCAGCAGCGTAGCGGCTAGCGGGTTCCGGGATACGCAGTATTTT
D gene: TRBD2
clone size: .
J gene: TRBJ2-3
V gene: TRBV9

CDR3 protein: CASSLPQGVGVETQYF
CDR3 DNA: TGTGCCAGCAGCTTGCCTCAGGGGGTCGGAGTGGAGACCCAGTACTTC
D gene: TRBD1
clone size: .
J gene: TRBJ2-5
V gene: TRBV5-5

CDR3 protein: CASSFSPRGEQYF
CDR3 DNA: TGTGCCAGCAGTTTCTCACCCCGGGGCGAGCAGTACTTC
D gene: .
clone size: .
J gene: TRBJ2-7
V gene: TRBV12-3/TRBV12-4

CDR3 protein: CASSLRTGAYGYTF
CDR3 DNA: TGTGCCAGCAGCCTCCGGACAGGGGCTTATGGCTACACCTTC
D gene: TRBD1
clone size: .
J gene: TRBJ1-2
V gene: TRBV3-1/TRBV3-2

CDR3 protein: CASSLGAGPEQYF
CDR3 DNA: TGTGCCAGCAGCTTAGGGGCAGGTCCCGAGCAGTACTTC
D gene: .
clone size: .
J gene: TRBJ2-7
V gene: TRBV7-2

CDR3 protein: CASSVEPEQGAYEQYF
CDR3 DNA: TGTGCCAGCAGCGTAGAACCGGAACAGGGTGCCTACGAGCAGTACTTC
D gene: .
clone size: .
J gene: TRBJ2-7
V gene: TRBV9

CDR3 protein: CASSYPGLAGSYNEQFF
CDR3 DNA: TGTGCCAGCAGTTATCCCGGACTAGCGGGAAGTTACAATGAGCAGTTCTTC
D gene: TRBD2
clone size: .
J gene: TRBJ2-1
V gene: TRBV6-2/TRBV6-3

CDR3 protein: CASSLRDQPQHF
CDR3 DNA: TGTGCCAGCAGCCTAAGGGATCAGCCCCAGCATTTT
D gene: .
clone size: .
J gene: TRBJ1-5
V gene: TRBV14

CDR3 protein: CASSARWSGGPSNEQFF
CDR3 DNA: TGTGCCAGCAGCGCCCGTTGGAGCGGGGGCCCTAGTAATGAGCAGTTCTTC
D gene: TRBD2
clone size: .
J gene: TRBJ2-1
V gene: TRBV7-6

CDR3 protein: CASSTDGNSGNTIYF
CDR3 DNA: TGTGCCAGCAGCACGGACGGCAACTCTGGAAACACCATATATTTT
D gene: .
clone size: .
J gene: TRBJ1-3
V gene: TRBV7-8

CDR3 protein: CASSNLRISGTTDTQYF
CDR3 DNA: TGTGCCAGCAGCAATTTACGGATTAGCGGGACCACAGATACGCAGTATTTT
D gene: TRBD2
clone size: once
J gene: TRBJ2-3
V gene: TRBV3-1/TRBV3-2

CDR3 protein: CASSGTGTANTGELFF
CDR3 DNA: TGTGCCAGCAGTGGGACCGGGACAGCGAACACCGGGGAGCTGTTTTTT
D gene: TRBD1
clone size: .
J gene: TRBJ2-2
V gene: TRBV25-1